Listed below are T cell receptor beta chains from one sample, sequenced in a study of metastatic and nonmetastatic thyroid tumors. TCRdb re-called clones from the PCR reads using MiXCR. This sample yields about 25,000 clones, of which roughly a fifth are seen a single time; roughly 8% belongs to the top ten. The sequenced sample consisted of blood. The receptors stem from a female donor with papillary thyroid cancer or a benign thyroid nodule (not recorded which). Some clones in this sample may be carry-over from other donors' samples. Each CDR3 is given with its conserved first and last residue. Fields, in order: CDR3 protein, V gene, J gene.

CDR3aa: CASSYSTNSYEQYF; v_gene: TRBV6-2/TRBV6-3; j_gene: TRBJ2-7
CDR3aa: CASSGTSGEQYF; v_gene: TRBV2; j_gene: TRBJ2-7
CDR3aa: CAIRTGQGNEKLFF; v_gene: TRBV28; j_gene: TRBJ1-4
CDR3aa: CATSDLGYGYTF; v_gene: TRBV24-1; j_gene: TRBJ1-2
CDR3aa: CASSPRAGGYNEQFF; v_gene: TRBV11-3; j_gene: TRBJ2-1
CDR3aa: CAGSLFTGGKEAQHF; v_gene: TRBV18; j_gene: TRBJ1-5
CDR3aa: CASSLGQRTSEQFF; v_gene: TRBV5-1; j_gene: TRBJ2-1
CDR3aa: CASSSRLRDSPLSQYF; v_gene: TRBV28; j_gene: TRBJ2-3
CDR3aa: CASSPPSGVLTDTQYF; v_gene: TRBV5-1; j_gene: TRBJ2-3
CDR3aa: CSARGWLGLAGVRETQYF; v_gene: TRBV20-1; j_gene: TRBJ2-5
CDR3aa: CATSDPSGEVGANVLTF; v_gene: TRBV24-1; j_gene: TRBJ2-6
CDR3aa: CSVEHGELFF; v_gene: TRBV29-1; j_gene: TRBJ2-2
CDR3aa: CSASLGKYQETQYF; v_gene: TRBV20-1; j_gene: TRBJ2-5
CDR3aa: CASSLGPPGGRETQYF; v_gene: TRBV5-6; j_gene: TRBJ2-5
CDR3aa: CASSYTGVYEQYF; v_gene: TRBV5-1; j_gene: TRBJ2-7
CDR3aa: CASKTGGADTQYF; v_gene: TRBV6-2/TRBV6-3; j_gene: TRBJ2-3
CDR3aa: CAWWRGGGRETQYF; v_gene: TRBV30; j_gene: TRBJ2-5
CDR3aa: CAISEMLAGRPGTDTQYF; v_gene: TRBV10-3; j_gene: TRBJ2-3
CDR3aa: CASTRTVSSYEQYF; v_gene: TRBV6-1; j_gene: TRBJ2-7
CDR3aa: CASSLTPGVTQYF; v_gene: TRBV7-3; j_gene: TRBJ2-5
CDR3aa: CASSPYRGGTEAFF; v_gene: TRBV18; j_gene: TRBJ1-1
CDR3aa: CSASDRASYEQYF; v_gene: TRBV20-1; j_gene: TRBJ2-7
CDR3aa: CASSFSDQETQYF; v_gene: TRBV28; j_gene: TRBJ2-5
CDR3aa: CSAILTGGYEAFF; v_gene: TRBV20-1; j_gene: TRBJ1-1
CDR3aa: CASSLAGGPWDTQYF; v_gene: TRBV6-1; j_gene: TRBJ2-3
CDR3aa: CASSLGPPETQYF; v_gene: TRBV11-3; j_gene: TRBJ2-5
CDR3aa: CASSQGPGLAGASYEQYF; v_gene: TRBV4-1; j_gene: TRBJ2-7
CDR3aa: CSARAPLSDRPLGGYTF; v_gene: TRBV20-1; j_gene: TRBJ1-2
CDR3aa: CASRFGRMMNTEAFF; v_gene: TRBV6-2/TRBV6-3; j_gene: TRBJ1-1
CDR3aa: CASSLGIGELFF; v_gene: TRBV5-8; j_gene: TRBJ2-2
CDR3aa: CASSPNTGTGGYEQYF; v_gene: TRBV18; j_gene: TRBJ2-7
CDR3aa: CATSVQGSSAGKTLYF; v_gene: TRBV24-1; j_gene: TRBJ1-3
CDR3aa: CASSLVSGTSGYEQYF; v_gene: TRBV11-2; j_gene: TRBJ2-7
CDR3aa: CASSIQGEKLFF; v_gene: TRBV19; j_gene: TRBJ1-4
CDR3aa: CASSRGQATGELFF; v_gene: TRBV18; j_gene: TRBJ2-2
CDR3aa: CASSLVGRVTDTQYF; v_gene: TRBV5-1; j_gene: TRBJ2-3
CDR3aa: CASSPDNGGTEAFF; v_gene: TRBV3-1; j_gene: TRBJ1-1
CDR3aa: CASSVVSQGDTQYF; v_gene: TRBV9; j_gene: TRBJ2-3
CDR3aa: CASSSVGAGNTIYF; v_gene: TRBV11-2; j_gene: TRBJ1-3
CDR3aa: CASSPCRGDEQYF; v_gene: TRBV18; j_gene: TRBJ2-7
CDR3aa: CSARDLWGQPQHF; v_gene: TRBV20-1; j_gene: TRBJ1-5
CDR3aa: CAIMNRDSGNTIYF; v_gene: TRBV10-3; j_gene: TRBJ1-3
CDR3aa: CATTFGRGNSPLHF; v_gene: TRBV15; j_gene: TRBJ1-6
CDR3aa: CASSRVPAETQYF; v_gene: TRBV4-1; j_gene: TRBJ2-5
CDR3aa: CASSLNGWDREAFF; v_gene: TRBV5-1; j_gene: TRBJ1-1
CDR3aa: CASSYGGRNTEAFF; v_gene: TRBV3-1; j_gene: TRBJ1-1
CDR3aa: CSAMRGGGNTDTQYF; v_gene: TRBV20-1; j_gene: TRBJ2-3
CDR3aa: CSARGTGENTEAFF; v_gene: TRBV20-1; j_gene: TRBJ1-1
CDR3aa: CASLIDRSYEQYF; v_gene: TRBV19; j_gene: TRBJ2-7
CDR3aa: CASSYQAHNEQLF; v_gene: TRBV6-5; j_gene: TRBJ2-1
CDR3aa: CSAKHTWDRGWVEQYF; v_gene: TRBV20-1; j_gene: TRBJ2-7
CDR3aa: CASRLLGAQYF; v_gene: TRBV7-2; j_gene: TRBJ2-5